This paragraph covers one TCR beta chain sequence. Use of 60 Vbeta and 13 Jbeta primers characterized the PCR. The table came from immunoSEQ multiplex PCR; TCRdb's copy has only in-frame clones and leaves some out. The sample yields around 130,000 clones, over 80% seen once. The data originate from a study of cytomegalovirus exposure and HLA in healthy donors. The CDR3 sequence is 16 residues long. Germline CDR1 is SGHDN and CDR2 is FVKESK. V lost 1 base, J lost 5 bases, and 8 bases stayed unmatched. The sequence derives from a boy younger than 18 in good health and CMV-seronegative. The genes are TRBV14 and TRBJ2-1, with 7 bases that match TRBD2. Sequencing was carried out using PBMCs. In DNA, the CDR3 is TGTGCCAGCAGCCAAGTGTCGGCTAGCGGTGACAATGAGCAGTTCTTC. Amino acids: CASSQVSASGDNEQFF.